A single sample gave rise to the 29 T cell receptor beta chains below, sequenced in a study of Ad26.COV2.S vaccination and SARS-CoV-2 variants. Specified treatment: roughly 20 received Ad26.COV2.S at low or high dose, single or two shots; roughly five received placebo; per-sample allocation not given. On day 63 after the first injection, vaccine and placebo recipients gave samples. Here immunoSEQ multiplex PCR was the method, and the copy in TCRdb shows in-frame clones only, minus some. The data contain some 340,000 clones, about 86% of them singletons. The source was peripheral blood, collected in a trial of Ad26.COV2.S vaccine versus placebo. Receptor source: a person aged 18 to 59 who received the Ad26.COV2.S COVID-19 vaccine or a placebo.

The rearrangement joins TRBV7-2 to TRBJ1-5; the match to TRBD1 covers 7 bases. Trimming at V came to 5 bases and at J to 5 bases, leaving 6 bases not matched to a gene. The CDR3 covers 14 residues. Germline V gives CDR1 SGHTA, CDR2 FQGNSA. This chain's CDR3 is CASSPRQGHQPQHF. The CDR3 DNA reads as TGTGCCAGCAGCCCCCGACAGGGCCATCAGCCCCAGCATTTT. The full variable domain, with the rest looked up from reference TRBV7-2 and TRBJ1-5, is GAGVSQSPSNKVTEKGKDVELRCDPISGHTALYWYRQSLGQGLEFLIYFQGNSAPDKSGLPSDRFSAERTGGSVSTLTIQRTQQEDSAVYLCASSPRQGHQPQHFGDGTRLSIL.

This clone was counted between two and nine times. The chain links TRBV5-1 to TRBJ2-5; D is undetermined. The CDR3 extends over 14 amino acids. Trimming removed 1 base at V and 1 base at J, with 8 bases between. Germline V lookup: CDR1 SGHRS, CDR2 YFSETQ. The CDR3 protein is CASSLRWGQETQYF. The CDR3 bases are TGCGCCAGCAGCTTGCGGTGGGGCCAAGAGACCCAGTACTTC.

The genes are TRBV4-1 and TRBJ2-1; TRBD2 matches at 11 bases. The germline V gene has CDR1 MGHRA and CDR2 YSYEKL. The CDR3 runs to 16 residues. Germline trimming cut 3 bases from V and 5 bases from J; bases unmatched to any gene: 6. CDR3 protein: CASSHLLAGGNNEQFF. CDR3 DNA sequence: TGCGCCAGCAGCCACCTGTTAGCGGGGGGGAACAATGAGCAGTTCTTC.

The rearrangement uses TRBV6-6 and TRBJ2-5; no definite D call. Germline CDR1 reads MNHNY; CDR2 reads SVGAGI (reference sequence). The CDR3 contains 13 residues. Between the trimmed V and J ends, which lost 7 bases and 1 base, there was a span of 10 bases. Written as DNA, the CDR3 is TGTGCCAGCAATAGAAACCTCCAAGAGACCCAGTACTTC. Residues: CASNRNLQETQYF.

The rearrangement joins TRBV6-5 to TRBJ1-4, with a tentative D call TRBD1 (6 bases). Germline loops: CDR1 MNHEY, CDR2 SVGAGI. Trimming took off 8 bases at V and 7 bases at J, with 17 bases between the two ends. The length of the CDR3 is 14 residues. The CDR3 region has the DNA TGTGCCAGCTTTAGAACGGGACACGGTGAAAAACTGTTTTTT. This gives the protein CASFRTGHGEKLFF.

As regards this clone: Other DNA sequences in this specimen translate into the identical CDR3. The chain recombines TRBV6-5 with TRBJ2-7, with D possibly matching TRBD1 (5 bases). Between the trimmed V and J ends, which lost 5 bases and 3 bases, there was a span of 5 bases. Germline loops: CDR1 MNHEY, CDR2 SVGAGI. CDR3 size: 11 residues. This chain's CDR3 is CASSRGYEQYF. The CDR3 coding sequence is TGTGCCAGCAGTAGGGGCTACGAGCAGTACTTC.

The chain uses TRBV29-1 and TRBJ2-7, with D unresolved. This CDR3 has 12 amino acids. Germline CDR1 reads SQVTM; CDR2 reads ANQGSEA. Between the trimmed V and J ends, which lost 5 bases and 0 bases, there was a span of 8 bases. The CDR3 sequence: CSVRQSSYEQYF. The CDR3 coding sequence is TGCAGCGTTAGACAAAGCTCCTACGAGCAGTACTTC.

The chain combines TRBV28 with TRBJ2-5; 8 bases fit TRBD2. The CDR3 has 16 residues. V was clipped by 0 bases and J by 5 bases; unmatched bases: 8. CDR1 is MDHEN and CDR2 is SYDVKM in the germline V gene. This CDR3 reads CASSLWLRGESETQYF. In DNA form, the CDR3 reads TGTGCCAGCAGTTTATGGTTGCGGGGGGAATCTGAGACCCAGTACTTC.

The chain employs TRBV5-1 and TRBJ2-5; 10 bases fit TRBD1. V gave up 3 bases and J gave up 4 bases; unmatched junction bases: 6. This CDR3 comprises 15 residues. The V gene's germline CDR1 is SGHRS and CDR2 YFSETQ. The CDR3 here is CASSYGQGVLETQYF. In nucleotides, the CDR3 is TGCGCCAGCAGCTACGGACAGGGGGTACTAGAGACCCAGTACTTC.

This CDR3 is CASSQVPTGFGGYTF. CDR3 in DNA: TGTGCCAGCAGCCAAGTACCGACAGGGTTTGGAGGCTACACCTTC. V and J are TRBV14 and TRBJ1-2; 7 bases align to TRBD1. The CDR3 runs 15 residues. J gave up 8 bases and V 1 base, and 10 bases lay outside the gene matches. Germline values: CDR1 SGHDN, CDR2 FVKESK.

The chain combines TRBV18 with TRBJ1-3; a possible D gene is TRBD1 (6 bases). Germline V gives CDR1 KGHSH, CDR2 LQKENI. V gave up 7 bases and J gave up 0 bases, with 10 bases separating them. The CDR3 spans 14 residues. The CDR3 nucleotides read TGTGCCAGCTTTACAGGGTACTCTGGAAACACCATATATTTT. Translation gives CASFTGYSGNTIYF.

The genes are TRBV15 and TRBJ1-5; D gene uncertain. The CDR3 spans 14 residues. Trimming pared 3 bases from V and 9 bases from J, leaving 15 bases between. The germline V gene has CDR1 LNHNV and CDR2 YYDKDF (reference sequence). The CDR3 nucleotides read TGTGCCACCAGCAGGGTACAAGGAAAGAGGCCCCAGCATTTT. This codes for CATSRVQGKRPQHF.

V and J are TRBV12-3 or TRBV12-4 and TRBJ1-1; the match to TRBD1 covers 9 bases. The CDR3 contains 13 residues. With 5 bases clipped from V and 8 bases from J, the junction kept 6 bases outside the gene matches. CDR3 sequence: CASSEQGAQEAFF. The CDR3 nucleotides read TGTGCCAGCAGTGAACAGGGGGCGCAGGAAGCTTTCTTT.

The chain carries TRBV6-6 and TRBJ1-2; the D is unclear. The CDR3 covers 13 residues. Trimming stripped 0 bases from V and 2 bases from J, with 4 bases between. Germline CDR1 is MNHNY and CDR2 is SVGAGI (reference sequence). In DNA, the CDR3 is TGTGCCAGCAGTTACTCGGAGAACTATGGCTACACCTTC. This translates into CASSYSENYGYTF.

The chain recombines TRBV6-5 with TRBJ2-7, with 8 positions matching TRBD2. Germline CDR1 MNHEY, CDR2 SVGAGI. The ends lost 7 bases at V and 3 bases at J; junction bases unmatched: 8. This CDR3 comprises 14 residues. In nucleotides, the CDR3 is TGTGCCAGCAAGGGTCGGGGGGGGCTCTACGAGCAGTACTTC. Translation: CASKGRGGLYEQYF.

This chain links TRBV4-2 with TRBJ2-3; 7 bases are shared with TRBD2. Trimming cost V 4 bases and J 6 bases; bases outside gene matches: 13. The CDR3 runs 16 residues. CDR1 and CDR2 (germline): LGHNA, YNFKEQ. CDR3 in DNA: TGTGCCAGCAGCCTCCAACCGGGACTGGGGGGGGATACGCAGTATTTT. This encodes CASSLQPGLGGDTQYF.

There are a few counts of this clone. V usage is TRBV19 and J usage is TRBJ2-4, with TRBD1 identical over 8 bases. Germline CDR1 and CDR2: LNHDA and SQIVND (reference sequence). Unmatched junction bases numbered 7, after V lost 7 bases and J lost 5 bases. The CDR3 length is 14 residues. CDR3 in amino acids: CASTKQGAENIQYF. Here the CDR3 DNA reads TGTGCCAGTACCAAGCAGGGGGCGGAAAACATTCAGTACTTC. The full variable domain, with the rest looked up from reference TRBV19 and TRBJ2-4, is DGGITQSPKYLFRKEGQNVTLSCEQNLNHDAMYWYRQDPGQGLRLIYYSQIVNDFQKGDIAEGYSVSREKKESFPLTVTSAQKNPTAFYLCASTKQGAENIQYFGAGTRLSVL.

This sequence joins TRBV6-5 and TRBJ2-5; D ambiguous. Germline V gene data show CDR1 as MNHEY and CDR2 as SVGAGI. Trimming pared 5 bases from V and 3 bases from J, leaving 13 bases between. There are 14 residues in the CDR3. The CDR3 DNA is TGTGCCAGCAGTCCCTCCTCGAGCGAAGAGACCCAGTACTTC. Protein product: CASSPSSSEETQYF.

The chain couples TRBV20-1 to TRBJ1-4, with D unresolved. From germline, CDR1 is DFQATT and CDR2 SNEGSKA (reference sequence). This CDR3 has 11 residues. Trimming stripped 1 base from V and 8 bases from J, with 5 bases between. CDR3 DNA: TGCAGTGCTAGAGTTGGGGAAAAACTGTTTTTT. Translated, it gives CSARVGEKLFF.

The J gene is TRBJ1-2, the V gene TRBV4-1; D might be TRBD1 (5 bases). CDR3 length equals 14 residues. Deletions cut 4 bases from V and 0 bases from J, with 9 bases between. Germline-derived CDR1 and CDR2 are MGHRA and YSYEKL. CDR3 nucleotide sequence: TGCGCCAGCAGCCTAGGGACGACTAACTATGGCTACACCTTC. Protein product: CASSLGTTNYGYTF.

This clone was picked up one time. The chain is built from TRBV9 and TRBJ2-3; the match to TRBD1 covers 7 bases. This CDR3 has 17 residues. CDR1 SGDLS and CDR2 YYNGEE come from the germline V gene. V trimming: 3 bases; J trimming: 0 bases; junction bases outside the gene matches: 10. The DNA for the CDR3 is TGTGCCAGCAGCGCCACAATGGGACAGACTAGCACAGATACGCAGTATTTT. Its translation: CASSATMGQTSTDTQYF.

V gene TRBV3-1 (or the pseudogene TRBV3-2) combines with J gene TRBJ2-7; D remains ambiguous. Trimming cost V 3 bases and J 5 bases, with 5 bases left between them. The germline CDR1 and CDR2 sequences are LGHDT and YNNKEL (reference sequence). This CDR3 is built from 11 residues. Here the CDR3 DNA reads TGTGCCAGCAGCCAGGTCCACGAGCAGTACTTC. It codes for CASSQVHEQYF.

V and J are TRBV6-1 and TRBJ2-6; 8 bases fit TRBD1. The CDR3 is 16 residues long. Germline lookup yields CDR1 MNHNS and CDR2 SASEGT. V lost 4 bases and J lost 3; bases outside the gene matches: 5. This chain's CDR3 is CASSAGGVGGANVLTF. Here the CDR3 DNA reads TGTGCCAGCAGTGCAGGGGGCGTTGGTGGGGCCAACGTCCTGACTTTC.

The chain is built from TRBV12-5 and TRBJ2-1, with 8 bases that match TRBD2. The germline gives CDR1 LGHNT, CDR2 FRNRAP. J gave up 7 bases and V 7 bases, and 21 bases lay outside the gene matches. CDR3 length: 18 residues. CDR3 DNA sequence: TGTGCTAGTGCCGTACGGGCGGGGCGCCCACGCGGGGGGAATGAGCAGTTCTTC. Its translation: CASAVRAGRPRGGNEQFF.

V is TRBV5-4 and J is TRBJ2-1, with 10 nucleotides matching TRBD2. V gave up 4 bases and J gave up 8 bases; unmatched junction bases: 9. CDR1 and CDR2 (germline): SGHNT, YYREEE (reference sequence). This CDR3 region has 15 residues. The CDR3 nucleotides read TGTGCCAGCAGCCCTAGCGGGGGAGCTTTGGATGAGCAGTTCTTC. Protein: CASSPSGGALDEQFF.

Here the CDR3 reads CATKMGRNTDTQYF. The CDR3 DNA is TGTGCCACCAAGATGGGCCGGAACACAGATACGCAGTATTTT. The chain combines TRBV6-6 with TRBJ2-3; the D is unclear. This CDR3 spans 14 amino acids. The V and J ends lost 10 bases and 2 bases respectively, with 16 bases between them. Germline loops: CDR1 MNHNY, CDR2 SVGAGI (reference sequence).

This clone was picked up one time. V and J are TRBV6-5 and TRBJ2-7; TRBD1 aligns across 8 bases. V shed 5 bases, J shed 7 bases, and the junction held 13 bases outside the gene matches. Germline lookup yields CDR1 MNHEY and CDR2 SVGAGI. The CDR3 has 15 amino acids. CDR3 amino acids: CASSPSTGGLGEQYF. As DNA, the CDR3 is TGTGCCAGCAGTCCCTCCACAGGGGGTTTGGGAGAGCAGTACTTC.

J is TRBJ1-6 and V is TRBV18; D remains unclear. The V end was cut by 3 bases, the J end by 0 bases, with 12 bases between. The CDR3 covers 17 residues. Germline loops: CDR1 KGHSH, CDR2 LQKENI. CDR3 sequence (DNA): TGTGCCAGCTCACCCCAGCCGTTAAGCTCCTATAATTCACCCCTCCACTTT. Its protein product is CASSPQPLSSYNSPLHF.

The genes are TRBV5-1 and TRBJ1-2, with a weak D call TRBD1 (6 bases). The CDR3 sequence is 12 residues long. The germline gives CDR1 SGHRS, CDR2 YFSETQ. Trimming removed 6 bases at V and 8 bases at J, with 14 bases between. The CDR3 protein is CASNTGSGGYTF. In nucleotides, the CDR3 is TGCGCCAGCAACACAGGGAGTGGGGGCTACACCTTC.